The clone carrying this TCR beta chain was seen only a few times. Its antigen remains unknown. This entry belongs to a study of blood T cells in healthy people across ages. It was about 10 milliliters of peripheral blood that were drawn from each donor. It was with a sample-barcoded 5' primer and a J-beta primer mix that a second PCR of roughly 6 to 12 cycles was run. Carrying 12 random nucleotides, a template-switch adaptor labeled each individual cDNA molecule. TCRdb ran MiXCR on the 5' RACE reads and lists one entry per CDR3 protein. The sample lists about 1.4 million distinct CDR3 sequences, approximately 63% occurring once. General study results and limits: Since the PBMCs were unsorted, naive and antigen-experienced cells could not be conclusively compared.

V gave up 5 bases and J gave up 1 base; unmatched junction bases: 8. Germline CDR1 MGHRA, CDR2 YSYEKL. The CDR3 totals 17 residues. The rearrangement joins TRBV4-1 to TRBJ1-4; the match to TRBD1 covers 9 bases. The sequence derives from a man younger than 30 in good health. Sequencing was performed on blood. Written as DNA, the CDR3 is TGCGCCAGCAGCAGTCCGGGACAGGGTGTAACTAATGAAAAACTGTTTTTT. Amino acids: CASSSPGQGVTNEKLFF.